A selection of T cell receptor beta chains follows, all from one sample in a study of blood T cells in healthy people across ages. Using its own MiXCR run on the 5' RACE reads, TCRdb lists one record per CDR3 protein. This sample has over a million distinct CDR3 sequences, with around 27% found just once. These same records also appear under a second study, on T cells of mothers and their children.

Input material: blood. The source of these receptors is a girl aged 2-10 years in good health. The conserved cysteine and the conserved F or W are not part of the CDR3 here. Each record gives: J gene, V gene, CDR3 protein.

>TRBJ1-2|TRBV7-9
ASSHPLEGRNGYT
>TRBJ2-1|TRBV20-1
SAPGTSGTDGNEQF
>TRBJ1-4|TRBV6-5
ASNGYRGWF
>TRBJ2-5|TRBV7-9
ASSSGPSGVQETQY
>TRBJ1-1|TRBV6-1
ASRLLENTEAF
>TRBJ2-1|TRBV20-1
SAVDGERVREQF
>NA|TRBV4-2
ASSQIWPGGYEQY
>TRBJ2-5|TRBV6-5
ASSYSGGAKTQY
>TRBJ1-1|TRBV29-1
SVEAAEAF
>TRBJ1-1|TRBV20-1
SGKQGFTEAF
>TRBJ2-5|TRBV27
ASSPGQGIGETQY
>NA|TRBV9
ASSVEGGENEQY
>TRBJ2-7|TRBV29-1
SVEGLAGNSYEQY
>TRBJ2-7|TRBV7-2
ASSSGTGLAGLSPYEQY
>TRBJ2-3|TRBV29-1
SVEDLNLGQY
>TRBJ2-2|TRBV12-3/TRBV12-4
ASSPGLAGNTGELF
>TRBJ2-7|TRBV4-3
ASSQARGLPLGEQY
>TRBJ1-1|TRBV7-2
ASSLAHGYTEAF
>TRBJ2-6|TRBV5-1
ASGGPGANVLT
>TRBJ2-7|TRBV12-3/TRBV12-4
ASTGEAGGDEQY
>TRBJ1-5|TRBV18
ASSPRGTDAGQPQH
>TRBJ2-5|TRBV29-1
SVVWFQGGETQY
>TRBJ1-4|TRBV7-9
ASRTFDRFTTNEKLF
>TRBJ1-4|TRBV7-8
ASSLGTGTIGEKLF
>TRBJ2-5|TRBV10-3
AISAKETQY
>TRBJ1-2|TRBV7-9
ASSYGPTNYGYT
>TRBJ2-2|TRBV20-1
SAEIGGELF
>NA|TRBV11-3
ASSDWRDEQF
>TRBJ2-1|TRBV29-1
SVEDPGSSYNEQF
>TRBJ2-5|TRBV5-6
ASSLVAGDSQETQY
>TRBJ1-1|TRBV29-1
SALRDRYTEAF
>TRBJ1-5|TRBV15
ATSRPAATNQPQH
>TRBJ1-1|TRBV7-9
ASSHRTDLEAF
>TRBJ1-4|TRBV2
ASSYRSANEKLF
>TRBJ1-4|TRBV12-3/TRBV12-4
ASSAGTGGLGTNEKLF
>TRBJ2-1|TRBV6-1
ASRPRTFTNEQF
>TRBJ1-2|TRBV2
ASEETGRAYGYT
>TRBJ2-5|TRBV20-1
SARRDRAWETQY
>TRBJ2-5|TRBV10-3
AISEREEGWETQY
>TRBJ2-1|TRBV29-1
SALTGQGRDNEQF
>TRBJ2-5|TRBV29-1
SVDTQEETQY
>TRBJ1-5|TRBV5-1
ASSPAGEDQPQH
>TRBJ2-1|TRBV6-1
AVRLGVAGDEQF
>TRBJ1-1|TRBV12-3/TRBV12-4
ASSFLGQGGGKAGKNTEAF
>NA|TRBV12-3/TRBV12-4
ASNPGSGGQETQY
>TRBJ2-1|TRBV5-8
ASSLVGLRGLANEQF
>TRBJ1-2|TRBV24-1
ATSEAGTSGYT
>TRBJ2-1|TRBV2
ASSGGQSYNEQF
>TRBJ1-1|TRBV7-9
ASSLEMTVNTEAF
>TRBJ2-3|TRBV24-1
ATSDPGQGRADTQY
>TRBJ2-3|TRBV3-1
ASSQRGHGLTDTQY
>TRBJ2-7|TRBV4-1
ASSQDLQGASYEQY
>TRBJ1-1|TRBV3-1
ASSPTGERYNTEAF
>TRBJ2-4|TRBV6-2/TRBV6-3
ASNTNLQGTLAKNIQY
>TRBJ2-3|TRBV20-1
SVQGTHTDTQY